Below, one TCR beta chain is given with its context. Its antigen is not identified. Time point here: week 23, last vaccination. Vaccination used 300 ug of mutant IDH1 20-mer peptide per dose, with topical imiquimod. Donor diagnoses consisted of new WHO grade 3 or 4 IDH1-mutant, ATRX-lost astrocytomas. V lost 3 bases and J lost 7, with 12 bases in between. This CDR3 is built from 13 residues. From germline, CDR1 is MNHNS and CDR2 SASEGT. This sample is drawn from a study of a mutant IDH1 vaccine in newly diagnosed glioma. On the study more broadly: Vaccination was launched 4-6 weeks after radiotherapy alone, or with temozolomide cycles. Treated patients were roughly 60% male, roughly 38% female, mean age approximately 41 years. Notes on the study in general: Around 93% of patients showed vaccine-induced immune responses across multiple MHC alleles.

Here immunoSEQ multiplex PCR was the method, and the copy in TCRdb shows in-frame clones only, minus some. This repertoire shows tens of thousands of clones, around 80% found once; its top ten account for 6.5% to 9.5%. The rearrangement uses TRBV6-1 and TRBJ1-1, with unresolved D. This TCR was sampled from a woman aged 35 to 49 with glioma. Some clones in this sample may be carry-over from other donors' samples. This specimen consisted of PBMCs, obtained from a glioma patient whose treatment included an IDH1 peptide vaccine. CDR3 DNA: TGTGCCAGCAGTGATACGGGGTGGAGTGAAGCTTTCTTT. Translation gives CASSDTGWSEAFF.